The clone carrying this T cell receptor beta chain occurred many times. The data originate from a study of metastatic and nonmetastatic thyroid tumors. TCRdb re-called the PCR reads via MiXCR. The table has more than 90,000 clones, 9.5% to 15% seen once. Treatment of any kind had been given to no patient before thyroid surgery. Sequenced material: blood. This receptor was identified in a female donor with papillary thyroid cancer or a benign thyroid nodule (not recorded which). Some clones in this sample may be carry-over from other donors' samples.

CDR3 nucleotide sequence: TGCAGTGCTAGAGAACTAGCGGGAGCGATAGATACGCAGTATTTT. This encodes CSARELAGAIDTQYF. V and J are TRBV20-1 and TRBJ2-3; 11 bases align to TRBD2. The junction had 4 bases not matched to a gene; V was cut back by 0 bases and J by 5 bases. Germline V lookup: CDR1 DFQATT, CDR2 SNEGSKA (reference sequence). This CDR3 is 15 amino acids long.